These 13 T cell receptor beta chains came from one sample sequenced in a study of blood T cell repertoires in COVID-19. Clones were sequenced by immunoSEQ multiplex PCR, and TCRdb holds only the in-frame ones, with some missing. Among approximately 190,000 clones listed, less than 90% were seen once. The sequenced sample consisted of peripheral blood. These receptors all come from a man in his 70s with active or convalescent COVID-19.

The V and J genes are TRBV19 and TRBJ2-6, with TRBD1 matching 8 bases. Germline CDR1 LNHDA, CDR2 SQIVND (reference sequence). The CDR3 runs 15 residues. The V segment lost 5 bases and the J segment 2 bases; nucleotides outside the gene matches: 2. The CDR3 nucleotides read TGTGCCAGTAGTCCGACAGGGGCTGGGGCCAACGTCCTGACTTTC. The encoded protein is CASSPTGAGANVLTF. The full variable domain, its missing parts supplied by reference TRBV19 and TRBJ2-6, is DGGITQSPKYLFRKEGQNVTLSCEQNLNHDAMYWYRQDPGQGLRLIYYSQIVNDFQKGDIAEGYSVSREKKESFPLTVTSAQKNPTAFYLCASSPTGAGANVLTFGAGSRLTVL.

The V call is TRBV28, the J call TRBJ1-6; D not resolved. CDR1 MDHEN and CDR2 SYDVKM come from the germline V gene. The CDR3 has 14 amino acids. Trimming stripped 2 bases from V and 7 bases from J, with 9 bases between. CDR3 in amino acids: CASSLKPGNSPLHF. The CDR3 region has the DNA TGTGCCAGCAGTTTAAAACCGGGGAATTCACCCCTCCACTTT.

This clone was picked up one time. This rearrangement joins TRBV10-2 to TRBJ1-3, with D uncertain. Germline V gene lookup returns CDR1 WSHSY and CDR2 SAAADI. The CDR3 runs to 15 residues. V lost 3 bases to trimming and J lost 4 bases, with 13 bases between them. The CDR3 spells CASSEAEARGNTIYF. The CDR3 DNA sequence: TGCGCCAGCAGTGAAGCGGAGGCGAGGGGAAACACCATATATTTT.

The rearrangement joins TRBV5-1 to TRBJ1-3; 9 bases fit TRBD1. CDR1 and CDR2 from the germline V gene are SGHRS and YFSETQ. The junction had 4 bases not matched to a gene; V was cut back by 4 bases and J by 2 bases. This CDR3 region has 15 residues. As DNA, the CDR3 is TGCGCCAGCAGCGTAAGGACAGGGGCTGGAAACACCATATATTTT. Its translation is CASSVRTGAGNTIYF.

In this sample, this clone turned up a few times. The chain carries TRBV18 and TRBJ1-1, with D unresolved. V shed 3 bases and J shed 3 bases, with 14 bases lying between them. The CDR3 covers 15 residues. The germline gives CDR1 KGHSH, CDR2 LQKENI. CDR3 loop: CASSPTMGRDTEAFF. CDR3 DNA sequence: TGTGCCAGCTCACCCACTATGGGGAGGGACACTGAAGCTTTCTTT.

This sequence joins TRBV19 and TRBJ1-5; D is undetermined. Trimming cost V 6 bases and J 5 bases, with 23 bases left between them. The CDR3 sequence is 17 residues long. Germline loops: CDR1 LNHDA, CDR2 SQIVND (reference sequence). This CDR3 is CASSKLRAGTKDQPQHF. The CDR3 bases are TGTGCCAGTAGCAAACTAAGAGCGGGAACGAAAGATCAGCCCCAGCATTTT.

V gene TRBV6-5 combines with J gene TRBJ1-4; 11 bases are shared with TRBD1. This CDR3 contains 14 residues. Looked up from germline, CDR1 is MNHEY and CDR2 is SVGAGI. V lost 6 bases and J lost 5; bases outside the gene matches: 2. DNA for the CDR3: TGTGCCAGCAGGGGACAGGGGGGCAATGAAAAACTGTTTTTT. Encoded protein: CASRGQGGNEKLFF.

This chain connects TRBV6-2 or TRBV6-3 to TRBJ2-2; TRBD2 might be the D (5 bases). CDR1 and CDR2 from the germline V gene are MNHEY and SVGEGT. This CDR3 is built from 17 residues. The V end was cut by 2 bases, the J end by 4 bases, with 17 bases between. For the CDR3, the DNA is TGTGCCAGCAGTTACCCCCGTTCAGACCGGGGCACCGGGGAGCTGTTTTTT. Translation: CASSYPRSDRGTGELFF.

The chain uses TRBV19 and TRBJ1-5, with 9 bases aligning to TRBD1. V lost 6 bases and J lost 2; bases outside the gene matches: 8. CDR3 length: 16 residues. CDR1 LNHDA and CDR2 SQIVND come from the germline V gene (reference sequence). The CDR3 here is CASSDYRGHGNQPQHF. Written as DNA, the CDR3 is TGTGCCAGTAGCGATTACAGGGGGCATGGCAATCAGCCCCAGCATTTT.

The genes are TRBV7-9 and TRBJ2-1; TRBD1 is a possible D gene (6 bases). Deletions cut 4 bases from V and 6 bases from J, with 13 bases between. This CDR3 comprises 14 residues. The V gene's germline CDR1 is SEHNR and CDR2 FQNEAQ (reference sequence). This chain's CDR3 is CASSYRQVTNEQFF. The CDR3 DNA sequence: TGTGCCAGCAGCTATCGACAGGTCACCAATGAGCAGTTCTTC.

This chain connects TRBV5-6 to TRBJ1-2; tentatively, D is TRBD1 (5 bases). The V and J ends lost 3 bases and 3 bases respectively, with 18 bases between them. This CDR3 is built from 16 residues. The germline gives CDR1 SGHDT, CDR2 YYEEEE. The CDR3 protein is CASSYIGGKADYGYTF. As DNA, the CDR3 is TGTGCCAGCAGCTATATCGGGGGAAAAGCTGACTATGGCTACACCTTC.

This rearrangement joins TRBV11-2 to TRBJ1-2; TRBD1 matches at 7 bases. Germline trimming cut 2 bases from V and 1 base from J; bases unmatched to any gene: 4. This CDR3 spans 15 amino acids. Germline V gene data show CDR1 as SGHAT and CDR2 as FQNNGV. The CDR3 DNA is TGTGCCAGCAGCTTACCGGGACAGCTTAACTATGGCTACACCTTC. Its protein is CASSLPGQLNYGYTF.

The chain recombines TRBV5-4 with TRBJ1-1; tentative D call: TRBD1 (6 bases). Per the germline V gene, CDR1 is SGHNT and CDR2 is YYREEE (reference sequence). The germline V and J ends were trimmed by 5 bases and 3 bases, with 8 bases remaining between them. The CDR3 loop spans 12 amino acids. CDR3 DNA: TGTGCCAGCAGTGGACAGTACACTGAAGCTTTCTTT. Its translation is CASSGQYTEAFF.